These T cell receptor beta chains were read from a single sample in a study of blood T cell repertoires in COVID-19. Clones were read by immunoSEQ multiplex PCR, and TCRdb kept only the in-frame ones, dropping some. The table lists around 58,000 clones, about 90% of them singletons. The sequenced material came from peripheral blood. Every receptor here comes from a woman in her sixties or seventies with active or convalescent COVID-19. Both conserved end residues are part of each CDR3. D genes are given only for firm matches. Some rows have no size entry. The others give once, few or many, or a class for an expanded clone.

clone size	V gene	J gene	D gene	CDR3 DNA	CDR3 protein
-	TRBV24-1	TRBJ2-2	-	TGTGCCACCAGTGTAACCGCTACTTCCGGGGAGCTGTTTTTT	CATSVTATSGELFF
-	TRBV2	TRBJ2-2	-	TGTGCCAGCAGGGGGGGAGTGAACACCGGGGAGCTGTTTTTT	CASRGGVNTGELFF
-	TRBV30	TRBJ1-5	-	TGTGCCTGGAGTTCGGGGAGCAATCAGCCCCAGCATTTT	CAWSSGSNQPQHF
-	TRBV29-1	TRBJ1-2	-	TGCAGCGTTGTCGGAGGGGCTGGCTACACCTTC	CSVVGGAGYTF
-	TRBV27	TRBJ2-1	TRBD2	TGTGCCAGCAGTTTTCCGAAACTAGCGGGAGGCAATGAGCAGTTCTTC	CASSFPKLAGGNEQFF
-	TRBV5-1	TRBJ2-1	-	TGCGCCAGCACGCTGAGCTACAATGAGCAGTTCTTC	CASTLSYNEQFF
-	TRBV6-5	TRBJ1-2	TRBD1	TGTGCCAGCGTTCCTCCGGGACAGGGGGCAGGCTACACCTTC	CASVPPGQGAGYTF
-	TRBV19	TRBJ2-1	-	TGTGCCAGTAAGAGGGAGTATGAGCAGTTCTTC	CASKREYEQFF
-	TRBV2	TRBJ1-2	TRBD1	TGTGCCAGCAGTGAGGCAGGGGGTAACTATGGCTACACCTTC	CASSEAGGNYGYTF
-	TRBV19	TRBJ1-5	TRBD1	TGTGCCAGTAGTTCAAGACAGGGTAATCAGCCCCAGCATTTT	CASSSRQGNQPQHF
-	TRBV9	TRBJ2-1	-	TGTGCCAGCAGCCCTCAGCTCGGGGGGCCCATGGATGAGCAGTTCTTC	CASSPQLGGPMDEQFF
-	TRBV9	TRBJ1-1	-	TGTGCCAGCACCCTTCCTCCAGGGGCCCAGTACACTGAAGCTTTCTTT	CASTLPPGAQYTEAFF
-	TRBV29-1	TRBJ1-5	-	TGCAGCGTTGCCGACAGACTCAATCAGCCCCAGCATTTT	CSVADRLNQPQHF
-	TRBV2	TRBJ1-5	-	TGTGCCAGCAGAGGGACAAGCCCTAACCAGCCCCAGCATTTT	CASRGTSPNQPQHF
-	TRBV5-1	TRBJ1-2	TRBD1	TGCGCCAGCAGCCCTGGGGCTACAGGGGTTAACTATGGCTACACCTTC	CASSPGATGVNYGYTF
-	TRBV25-1	TRBJ2-7	-	TGTGCCAGCAGTGAAGGAGGGTACGAGCAGTACTTC	CASSEGGYEQYF
-	TRBV19	TRBJ1-5	-	TGTGCCAGTAGTTTACGTAGGGAGAGTATTCAGCCCCAGCATTTT	CASSLRRESIQPQHF
once	TRBV27	TRBJ2-1	TRBD2	TGTGCCAGCAGTTTATTGGCGGGAGGCAACAATGAGCAGTTCTTC	CASSLLAGGNNEQFF